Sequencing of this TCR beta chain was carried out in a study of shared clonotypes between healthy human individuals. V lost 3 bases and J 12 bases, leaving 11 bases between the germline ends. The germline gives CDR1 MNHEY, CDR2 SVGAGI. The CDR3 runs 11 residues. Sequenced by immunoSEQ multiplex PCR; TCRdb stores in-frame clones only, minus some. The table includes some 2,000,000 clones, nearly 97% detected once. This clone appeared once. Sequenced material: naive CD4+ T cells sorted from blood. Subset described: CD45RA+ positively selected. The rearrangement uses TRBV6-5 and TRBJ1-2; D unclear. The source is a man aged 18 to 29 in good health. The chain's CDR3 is CASSYGGRDTF. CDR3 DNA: TGTGCCAGCAGTTATGGAGGGCGGGACACCTTC.